One and the same sample provided the 18 T cell receptor beta chains below, sequenced in a study of a mutant IDH1 vaccine in newly diagnosed glioma (dated by TCRdb to 2020 to 2022). Per the publication, the time point label means: week 47, end of study. A 20-mer mutant IDH1 peptide at 300 micrograms in Montanide made up each vaccine dose, which was injected subcutaneously together with topical imiquimod. Their specific antigens are unknown. The library was produced with the immunoSEQ multiplex PCR assay. Imported from immuneACCESS, the table was reduced by TCRdb to in-frame sequences with V and J called. These copies leave out some clones; in studies compared against another copy, an unresolved V gene accounts for under half, and the cause of the remainder is not known. This sample lists just over 60,000 clones; around 83% were detected once. In total, the top ten clones hold 3.8% of the sample. The sequencing here drew on PBMCs, taken from a glioma patient whose treatment included an IDH1 peptide vaccine. These receptors all come from a man younger than 45 with glioma.

The table lists this clone with a count of one. The chain employs TRBV7-9 and TRBJ2-3; no clear D. Trimming removed 5 bases at V and 2 bases at J, with 8 bases between. Germline values: CDR1 SEHNR, CDR2 FQNEAQ (reference sequence). CDR3 length equals 13 residues. The CDR3, as DNA: TGTGCCAGCAGCCAGCTACACACAGATACGCAGTATTTT. This gives the protein CASSQLHTDTQYF.

This chain connects TRBV6-6 to TRBJ2-1; TRBD2 aligns across 8 bases. The CDR3 is 15 amino acids. V trimming: 7 bases; J trimming: 2 bases; junction bases outside the gene matches: 7. From germline, CDR1 is MNHNY and CDR2 SVGAGI (reference sequence). The CDR3 here is CASTSAGVAYNEQFF. The CDR3 region has the DNA TGTGCCAGCACCTCAGCGGGGGTAGCCTACAATGAGCAGTTCTTC.

J is TRBJ1-1 and V is TRBV29-1; D ambiguous. CDR1 is SQVTM and CDR2 is ANQGSEA in the germline V gene. This CDR3 contains 12 residues. Trimming took off 6 bases at V and 5 bases at J, with 13 bases between the two ends. As DNA, the CDR3 is TGCAGCGTCCACGGTCGGGGAACTGAAGCTTTCTTT. Translating it yields CSVHGRGTEAFF.

The chain carries TRBV7-9 and TRBJ1-2; D not certain. Germline values: CDR1 SEHNR, CDR2 FQNEAQ (reference sequence). Trimming left V 1 base short and J 2 bases short, with 11 bases between. The CDR3 covers 15 residues. CDR3 coding DNA: TGTGCCAGCAGCTTAGGCCCGAGATCCAACTATGGCTACACCTTC. It yields the protein CASSLGPRSNYGYTF.

This chain links TRBV7-9 with TRBJ1-2; D uncertain. Germline assignment: CDR1 SEHNR and CDR2 FQNEAQ (reference sequence). The V end was cut by 4 bases, the J end by 8 bases, with 11 bases between. The CDR3 covers 12 residues. CDR3 residues: CASSSLIKGYTF. The CDR3 bases are TGTGCCAGCAGCTCCTTAATAAAGGGCTACACCTTC.

The chain has TRBV30 and TRBJ2-7; maybe TRBD2 (6 bases). Germline V CDR1 and CDR2: GTSNPN, SVGIG (reference sequence). This CDR3 region has 16 residues. Trimming cost V 2 bases and J 3 bases, with 20 bases left between them. The CDR3 region is CAWSLWAAGTYYEQYF. The CDR3 DNA reads as TGTGCCTGGAGTTTGTGGGCGGCAGGGACTTACTACGAGCAGTACTTC.

V usage is TRBV5-1 and J usage is TRBJ2-7, with D unresolved. The CDR3 spans 12 residues. CDR1 is SGHRS, CDR2 YFSETQ, per germline. With 0 bases removed from V and 6 bases from J, the gap between germline ends came to 7 bases. The CDR3 region has the DNA TGCGCCAGCAGCTTGGTCATGGGCGAGCAGTACTTC. Encoded protein: CASSLVMGEQYF.

This clone was picked up one time. V is TRBV10-1 and J is TRBJ2-1, with TRBD1 identical over 7 bases. The CDR3 totals 16 residues. The trim removed 6 bases at V and 1 base at J, leaving 9 bases unmatched. Germline V lookup: CDR1 WNHNN, CDR2 SYGVQD (reference sequence). CDR3 coding DNA: TGCGCCAGCAGCCCACAGGGGAAGAGTTCCTACAATGAGCAGTTCTTC. Translated, it gives CASSPQGKSSYNEQFF.

The rearrangement uses TRBV6-4 and TRBJ2-3; TRBD2 agrees at 11 bases. The V and J ends lost 4 bases and 4 bases, in that order; junction bases with no gene match: 1. The CDR3 length is 14 residues. Germline CDR1 and CDR2: MRHNA and SNTAGT. Here the CDR3 reads CASSGSGGADTQYF. The DNA of the CDR3 is TGTGCCAGCAGTGGTAGCGGGGGGGCAGATACGCAGTATTTT.

The chain employs TRBV9 and TRBJ2-7; the D gene is possibly TRBD1 (5 bases). Per germline, CDR1 SGDLS and CDR2 YYNGEE. V lost 0 bases and J lost 3, with 13 bases in between. The CDR3 is made up of 15 amino acids. The CDR3 nucleotides are TGTGCCAGCAGCGTAGATGCAGGGCCTGACTACGAGCAGTACTTC. As protein: CASSVDAGPDYEQYF.

To note about this clone: The sample contains more than one DNA sequence encoding this CDR3. The chain is built from TRBV11-3 and TRBJ2-1; 9 bases are shared with TRBD2. Germline V gene data show CDR1 as SGHNT and CDR2 as YENEEA. The CDR3 length is 16 residues. V lost 5 bases, J lost 5 bases, and 10 bases stayed unmatched. CDR3 in amino acids: CASSPRGAGGHNEQFF. CDR3 sequence (DNA): TGTGCCAGCAGCCCGAGAGGAGCGGGGGGACACAATGAGCAGTTCTTC.

This chain uses TRBV15 with TRBJ1-4; no reliable D call. The CDR3 runs to 15 residues. V was shortened by 0 bases and J by 7 bases, with 12 bases between the two germline ends. Germline CDR1 and CDR2: LNHNV and YYDKDF (reference sequence). The CDR3 region is CATSRERGGGEKLFF. CDR3 nucleotides: TGTGCCACCAGCAGAGAACGGGGTGGAGGTGAAAAACTGTTTTTT.

The gene calls are TRBV11-2 and TRBJ2-4; weak D call: TRBD2 (6 bases). This CDR3 spans 15 amino acids. Per the germline V gene, CDR1 is SGHAT and CDR2 is FQNNGV. Deletions cut 5 bases from V and 3 bases from J, with 14 bases between. The CDR3 sequence: CASSPAAGSKNIQYF. The CDR3 coding sequence is TGTGCCAGCAGCCCAGCCGCGGGGAGCAAAAACATTCAGTACTTC.

V is TRBV19 and J is TRBJ2-6; D is unclear. V was trimmed by 7 bases and J by 3 bases, leaving 7 bases between them. This CDR3 spans 13 amino acids. Germline V gives CDR1 LNHDA, CDR2 SQIVND (reference sequence). Here the CDR3 DNA reads TGTGCCAGTAAGGCGGATGGGGCCAACGTCCTGACTTTC. Residues: CASKADGANVLTF.

The table lists this clone with a few counts. This chain connects TRBV5-1 to TRBJ1-1; 8 bases line up with TRBD1. CDR3 length: 13 residues. Germline trimming cut 2 bases from V and 8 bases from J; bases unmatched to any gene: 5. Germline CDR1 reads SGHRS; CDR2 reads YFSETQ. CDR3 sequence (DNA): TGCGCCAGCAGCTTTGGACAGGGAAAAGAAGCTTTCTTT. Residues: CASSFGQGKEAFF.

The chain is built from TRBV29-1 and TRBJ1-2; possibly TRBD1 for D (5 bases). Trimming removed 7 bases from V and 8 bases from J, with 20 bases in between. Looked up from germline, CDR1 is SQVTM and CDR2 is ANQGSEA. The CDR3 sequence is 13 residues long. CDR3: CSAGGILQGGYTF. CDR3 sequence (DNA): TGCAGCGCTGGAGGGATACTCCAGGGCGGCTACACCTTC.

The chain joins TRBV6-1 to TRBJ1-4; maybe TRBD1 (6 bases). This CDR3 region has 14 residues. In germline, CDR1 is MNHNS, CDR2 SASEGT. Trimming shortened V by 3 bases and J by 7 bases, and 12 bases separated the two germline ends. The CDR3, as DNA: TGTGCCAGCAGTGAGGGGCAGGGGCCTGAAAAACTGTTTTTT. It codes for CASSEGQGPEKLFF.

This clone was observed a single time. The chain has TRBV28 and TRBJ1-5; D perhaps matches TRBD1 (5 bases). In germline, CDR1 is MDHEN, CDR2 SYDVKM. The CDR3 spans 15 residues. The germline V and J ends were trimmed by 7 bases and 9 bases, with 22 bases remaining between them. CDR3 DNA: TGTGCCAGCACCAAAGGAGGGGAGGGGTTCGGGCCCCAGCATTTT. Translation: CASTKGGEGFGPQHF. Drawing the rest from reference TRBV28 and TRBJ1-5, the complete variable domain is DVKVTQSSRYLVKRTGEKVFLECVQDMDHENMFWYRQDPGLGLRLIYFSYDVKMKEKGDIPEGYSVSREKKERFSLILESASTNQTSMYLCASTKGGEGFGPQHFGDGTRLSIL.